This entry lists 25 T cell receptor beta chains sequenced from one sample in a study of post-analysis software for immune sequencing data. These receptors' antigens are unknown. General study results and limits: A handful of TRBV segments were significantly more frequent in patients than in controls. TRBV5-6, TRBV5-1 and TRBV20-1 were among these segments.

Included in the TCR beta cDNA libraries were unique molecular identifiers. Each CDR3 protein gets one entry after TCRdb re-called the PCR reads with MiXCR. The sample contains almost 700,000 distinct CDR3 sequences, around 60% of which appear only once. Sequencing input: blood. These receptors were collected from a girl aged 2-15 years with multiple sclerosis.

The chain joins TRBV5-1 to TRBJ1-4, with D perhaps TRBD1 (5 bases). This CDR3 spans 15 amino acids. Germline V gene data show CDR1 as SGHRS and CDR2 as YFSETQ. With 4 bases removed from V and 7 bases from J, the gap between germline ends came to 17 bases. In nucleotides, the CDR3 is TGCGCCAGCAGCGCCGGGGACGGACAAGCTGAAAAACTGTTTTTT. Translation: CASSAGDGQAEKLFF.

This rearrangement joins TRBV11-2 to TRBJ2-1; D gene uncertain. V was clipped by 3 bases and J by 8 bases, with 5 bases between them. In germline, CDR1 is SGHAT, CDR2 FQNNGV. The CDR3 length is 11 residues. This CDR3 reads CASSFEDEQFF. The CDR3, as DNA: TGTGCCAGCAGCTTCGAGGATGAGCAGTTCTTC.

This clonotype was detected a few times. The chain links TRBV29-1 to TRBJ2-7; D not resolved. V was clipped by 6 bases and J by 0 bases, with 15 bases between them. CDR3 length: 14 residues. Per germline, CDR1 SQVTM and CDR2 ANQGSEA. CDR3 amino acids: CSVAGYRSSYEQYF. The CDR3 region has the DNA TGCAGCGTAGCAGGCTATCGAAGCTCCTACGAGCAGTACTTC.

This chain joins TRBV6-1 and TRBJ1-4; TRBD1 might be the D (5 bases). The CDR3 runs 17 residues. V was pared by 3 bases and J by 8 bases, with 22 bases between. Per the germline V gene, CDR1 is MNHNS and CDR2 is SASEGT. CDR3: CASSDQGLTSGREKLFF. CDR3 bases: TGTGCCAGCAGTGATCAGGGCCTCACATCCGGGAGAGAAAAACTGTTTTTT.

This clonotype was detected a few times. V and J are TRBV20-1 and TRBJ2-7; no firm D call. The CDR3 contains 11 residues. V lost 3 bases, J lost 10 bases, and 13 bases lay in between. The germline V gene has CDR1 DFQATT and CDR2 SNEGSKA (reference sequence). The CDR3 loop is CSARRSDTQYF. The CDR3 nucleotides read TGCAGTGCTAGGAGGTCCGATACCCAGTACTTC.

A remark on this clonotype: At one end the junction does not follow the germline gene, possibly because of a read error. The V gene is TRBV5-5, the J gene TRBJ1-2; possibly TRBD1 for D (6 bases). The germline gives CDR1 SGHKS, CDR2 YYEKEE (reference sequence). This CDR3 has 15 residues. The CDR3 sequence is CASSLAGAKSYDYTF. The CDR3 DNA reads TGTGCCAGCAGCTTAGCAGGGGCAAAGTCCTATGACTACACCTTC. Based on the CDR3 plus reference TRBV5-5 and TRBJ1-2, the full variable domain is DAGVTQSPTHLIKTRGQQVTLRCSPISGHKSVSWYQQVLGQGPQFIFQYYEKEERGRGNFPDRFSARQFPNYSSELNVNALLLGDSALYLCASSLAGAKSYDYTFGSGTRLTVV.

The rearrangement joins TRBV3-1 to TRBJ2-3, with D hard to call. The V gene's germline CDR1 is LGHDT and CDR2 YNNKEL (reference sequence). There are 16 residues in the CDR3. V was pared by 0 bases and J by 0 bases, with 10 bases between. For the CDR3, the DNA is TGTGCCAGCAGCCAAGATACACAGCCTAGCACAGATACGCAGTATTTT. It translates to CASSQDTQPSTDTQYF.

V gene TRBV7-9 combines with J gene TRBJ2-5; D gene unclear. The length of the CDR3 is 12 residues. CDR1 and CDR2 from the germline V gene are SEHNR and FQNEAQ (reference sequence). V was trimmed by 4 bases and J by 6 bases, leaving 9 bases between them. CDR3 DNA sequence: TGTGCCAGCAGCTCGGACCTGAAGACCCAGTACTTC. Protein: CASSSDLKTQYF.

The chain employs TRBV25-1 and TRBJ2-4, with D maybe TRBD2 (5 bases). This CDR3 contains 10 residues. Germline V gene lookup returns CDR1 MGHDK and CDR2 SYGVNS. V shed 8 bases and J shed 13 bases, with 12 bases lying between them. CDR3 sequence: CASGDGEQYF. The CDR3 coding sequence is TGTGCCAGCGGCGATGGGGAGCAGTACTTC.

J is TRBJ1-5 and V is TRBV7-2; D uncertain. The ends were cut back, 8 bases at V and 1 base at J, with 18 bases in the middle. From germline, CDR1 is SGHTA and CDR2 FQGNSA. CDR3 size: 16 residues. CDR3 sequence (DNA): TGTGCCAGCGCGTGGAGGGATTCTGGGAGCAATCAGCCCCAGCATTTT. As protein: CASAWRDSGSNQPQHF.

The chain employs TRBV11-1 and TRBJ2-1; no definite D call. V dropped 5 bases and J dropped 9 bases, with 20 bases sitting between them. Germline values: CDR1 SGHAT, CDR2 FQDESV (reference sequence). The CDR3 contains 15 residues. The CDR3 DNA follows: TGTGCCAGCAGCCTCGGACGGCCTGGGGTTGGTGAGCAGTTCTTC. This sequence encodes CASSLGRPGVGEQFF.

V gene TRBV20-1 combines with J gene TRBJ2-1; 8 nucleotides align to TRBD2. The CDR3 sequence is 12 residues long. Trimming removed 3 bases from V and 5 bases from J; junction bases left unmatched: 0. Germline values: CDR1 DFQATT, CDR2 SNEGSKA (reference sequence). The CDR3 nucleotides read TGCAGTGCTAGCGGGGGGGACAATGAGCAGTTCTTC. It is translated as CSASGGDNEQFF.

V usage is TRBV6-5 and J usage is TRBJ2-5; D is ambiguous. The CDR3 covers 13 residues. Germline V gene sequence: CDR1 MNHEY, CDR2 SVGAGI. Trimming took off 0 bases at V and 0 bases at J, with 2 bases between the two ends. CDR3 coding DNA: TGTGCCAGCAGTTACTCGTACCAAGAGACCCAGTACTTC. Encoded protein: CASSYSYQETQYF.

CDR3 DNA sequence: TGTGCCAGCGGACTAGCGGGGACCTACAATGAGCAGTTCTTC. The encoded protein is CASGLAGTYNEQFF. The rearrangement uses TRBV7-2 and TRBJ2-1; TRBD2 matches at 12 bases. V shed 8 bases and J 2 bases; nucleotides not matched to a gene: 1. The CDR3 runs 14 residues. Germline V lookup: CDR1 SGHTA, CDR2 FQGNSA.

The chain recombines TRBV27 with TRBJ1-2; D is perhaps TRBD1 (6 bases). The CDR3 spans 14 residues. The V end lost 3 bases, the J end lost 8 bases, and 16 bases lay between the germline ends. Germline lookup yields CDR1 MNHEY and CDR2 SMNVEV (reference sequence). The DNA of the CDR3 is TGTGCCAGCAGTTTTTACAGGGACTCAGGCGGCTACACCTTC. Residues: CASSFYRDSGGYTF.

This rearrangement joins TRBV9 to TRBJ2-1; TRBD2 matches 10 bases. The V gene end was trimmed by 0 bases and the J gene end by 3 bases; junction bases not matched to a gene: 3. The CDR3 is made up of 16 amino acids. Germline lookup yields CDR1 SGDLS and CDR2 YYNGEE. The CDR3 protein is CASSVAWTSGYNEQFF. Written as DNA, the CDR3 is TGTGCCAGCAGCGTAGCCTGGACTAGCGGCTACAATGAGCAGTTCTTC.

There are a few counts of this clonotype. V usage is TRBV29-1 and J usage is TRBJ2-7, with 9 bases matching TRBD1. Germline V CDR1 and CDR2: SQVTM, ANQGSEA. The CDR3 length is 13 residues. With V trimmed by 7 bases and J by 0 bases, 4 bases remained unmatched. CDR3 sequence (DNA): TGCAGCGCAAGGGACAGGGACTCCTACGAGCAGTACTTC. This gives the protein CSARDRDSYEQYF.

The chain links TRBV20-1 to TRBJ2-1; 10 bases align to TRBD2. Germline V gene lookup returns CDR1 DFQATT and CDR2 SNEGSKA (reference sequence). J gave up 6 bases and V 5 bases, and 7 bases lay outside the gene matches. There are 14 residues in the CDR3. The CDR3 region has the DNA TGCAGTGCTGAATCTAGCGGGAGTAGCAATGAGCAGTTCTTC. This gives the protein CSAESSGSSNEQFF.

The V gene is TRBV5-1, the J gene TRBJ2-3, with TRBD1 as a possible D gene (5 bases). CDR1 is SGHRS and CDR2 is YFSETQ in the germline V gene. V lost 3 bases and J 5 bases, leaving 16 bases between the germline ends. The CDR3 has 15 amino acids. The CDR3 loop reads CASSSKDTSLDTQYF. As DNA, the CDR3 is TGCGCCAGCAGCTCAAAGGACACCTCCCTAGATACGCAGTATTTT.

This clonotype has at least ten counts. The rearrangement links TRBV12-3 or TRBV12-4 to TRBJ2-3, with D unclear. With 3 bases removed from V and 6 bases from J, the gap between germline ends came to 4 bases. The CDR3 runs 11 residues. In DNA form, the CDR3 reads TGTGCCAGCAGTTTTGGGGATACGCAGTATTTT. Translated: CASSFGDTQYF.

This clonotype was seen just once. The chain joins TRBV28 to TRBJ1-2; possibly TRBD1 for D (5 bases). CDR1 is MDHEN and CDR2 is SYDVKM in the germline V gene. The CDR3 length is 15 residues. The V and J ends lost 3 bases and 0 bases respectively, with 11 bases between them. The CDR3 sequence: CASSFGGGANYGYTF. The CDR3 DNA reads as TGTGCCAGCAGTTTTGGGGGAGGAGCTAACTATGGCTACACCTTC.

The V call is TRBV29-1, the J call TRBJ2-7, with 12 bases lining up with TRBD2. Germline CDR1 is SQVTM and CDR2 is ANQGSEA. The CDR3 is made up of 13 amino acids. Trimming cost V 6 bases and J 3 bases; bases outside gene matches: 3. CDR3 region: CSVTSGRFYEQYF. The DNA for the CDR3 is TGCAGCGTAACTAGCGGGAGGTTCTACGAGCAGTACTTC.

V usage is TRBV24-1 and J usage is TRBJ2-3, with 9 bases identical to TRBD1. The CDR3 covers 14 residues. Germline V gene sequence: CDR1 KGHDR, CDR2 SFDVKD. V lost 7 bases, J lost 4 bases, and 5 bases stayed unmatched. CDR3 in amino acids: CATRDRGSADTQYF. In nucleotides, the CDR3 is TGTGCCACCAGGGACAGGGGTTCGGCAGATACGCAGTATTTT.

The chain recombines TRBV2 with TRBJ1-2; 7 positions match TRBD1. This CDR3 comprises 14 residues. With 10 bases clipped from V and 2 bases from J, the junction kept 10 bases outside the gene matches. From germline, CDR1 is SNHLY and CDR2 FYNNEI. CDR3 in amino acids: CANPSRDSNYGYTF. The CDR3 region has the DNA TGTGCCAACCCAAGCCGGGACAGCAACTATGGCTACACCTTC. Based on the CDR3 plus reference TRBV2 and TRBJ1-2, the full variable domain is EPEVTQTPSHQVTQMGQEVILRCVPISNHLYFYWYRQILGQKVEFLVSFYNNEISEKSEIFDDQFSVERPDGSNFTLKIRSTKLEDSAMYFCANPSRDSNYGYTFGSGTRLTVV.

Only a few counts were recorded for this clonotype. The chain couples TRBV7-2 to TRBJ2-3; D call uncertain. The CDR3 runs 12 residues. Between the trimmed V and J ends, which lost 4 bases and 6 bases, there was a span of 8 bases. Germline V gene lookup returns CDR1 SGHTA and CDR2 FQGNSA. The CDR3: CASSSNPDTQYF. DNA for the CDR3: TGTGCCAGCAGCTCAAACCCGGATACGCAGTATTTT.